The 9 T cell receptor beta chains given below trace back to one sample, sequenced in a study of cytomegalovirus exposure and HLA in healthy donors. Primers: 60 Vbeta forward and 13 Jbeta reverse. Clones were read by immunoSEQ multiplex PCR, and TCRdb kept only the in-frame ones, dropping some. The table records about 110,000 clones, approximately 58% of them present only once. Specimen: PBMCs. The receptor source for this set is a young woman in good health and CMV-seronegative.

The V call is TRBV19, the J call TRBJ2-1; 12 bases match TRBD2. J lost 0 bases, V lost 5 bases, and 8 bases had no gene match. CDR3 size: 18 residues. Per germline, CDR1 LNHDA and CDR2 SQIVND (reference sequence). CDR3 amino acids: CASSPAGLAGSSYNEQFF. DNA of the CDR3: TGTGCCAGTAGTCCCGCGGGACTAGCGGGTAGCTCCTACAATGAGCAGTTCTTC.

The V call is TRBV27, the J call TRBJ2-7; TRBD2 might be the D (6 bases). The germline CDR1 and CDR2 sequences are MNHEY and SMNVEV (reference sequence). Trimming shortened V by 1 base and J by 1 base, and 11 bases separated the two germline ends. The CDR3 contains 15 residues. In nucleotides, the CDR3 is TGTGCCAGCAGTTTATACGGGAGTAATTCCTACGAGCAGTACTTC. As protein: CASSLYGSNSYEQYF.

This clone was picked up a small number of times. The rearrangement joins TRBV10-3 to TRBJ1-1, with 8 nucleotides matching TRBD1. In germline, CDR1 is ENHRY, CDR2 SYGVKD. This CDR3 is built from 17 residues. V dropped 6 bases and J dropped 0; count of bases not matched to a gene: 12. CDR3 sequence (DNA): TGTGCCATCAGGAGAGGAACCGGGACAGGTATGAACACTGAAGCTTTCTTT. Residues: CAIRRGTGTGMNTEAFF.

This chain uses TRBV28 with TRBJ1-1; the match to TRBD1 covers 7 bases. The V and J ends lost 6 bases and 0 bases, in that order; junction bases with no gene match: 4. The CDR3 totals 14 residues. Germline-derived CDR1 and CDR2 are MDHEN and SYDVKM. DNA of the CDR3: TGTGCCAGCAGCCTGACAGGGTTGAACACTGAAGCTTTCTTT. Encoded protein: CASSLTGLNTEAFF.

This chain uses TRBV4-1 with TRBJ1-5, with 7 bases lining up with TRBD1. There are 15 residues in the CDR3. Trimming at V came to 4 bases and at J to 2 bases, leaving 5 bases not matched to a gene. Per the germline V gene, CDR1 is MGHRA and CDR2 is YSYEKL. The CDR3 is CASSPHTGGNQPQHF. The CDR3 region has the DNA TGCGCCAGCAGCCCACACACAGGGGGCAATCAGCCCCAGCATTTT.

The rearrangement joins TRBV7-3 to TRBJ2-7; 8 bases map to TRBD2. The CDR3 spans 14 residues. The V segment lost 5 bases and the J segment 1 base; nucleotides outside the gene matches: 4. Per germline, CDR1 SGHTA and CDR2 FQGTGA. The CDR3 region is CASSPASGSYEQYF. Written as DNA, the CDR3 is TGTGCCAGCAGCCCCGCTAGCGGGTCCTACGAGCAGTACTTC. The variable domain in full, with the rest retrieved from reference TRBV7-3 and TRBJ2-7, is GAGVSQTPSNKVTEKGKYVELRCDPISGHTALYWYRQSLGQGPEFLIYFQGTGAADDSGLPNDRFFAVRPEGSVSTLKIQRTERGDSAVYLCASSPASGSYEQYFGPGTRLTVT.

The V and J genes are TRBV25-1 and TRBJ2-3; 7 bases are a match to TRBD1. The CDR3 totals 15 residues. The germline V gene encodes CDR1 MGHDK and CDR2 SYGVNS. V was clipped by 2 bases and J by 2 bases; unmatched bases: 4. This CDR3 is CASSEKGGSTDTQYF. For the CDR3, the DNA is TGTGCCAGCAGTGAAAAAGGGGGCTCCACAGATACGCAGTATTTT.

The J gene is TRBJ2-1, the V gene TRBV29-1; 12 nucleotides align to TRBD2. The CDR3 consists of 14 residues. Trimming at V came to 7 bases and at J to 4 bases, leaving 5 bases not matched to a gene. Germline V lookup: CDR1 SQVTM, CDR2 ANQGSEA. The CDR3 DNA reads TGCAGCGGGGGCGGACTAGCGGGGTACAATGAGCAGTTCTTC. Translated, it gives CSGGGLAGYNEQFF.

The chain couples TRBV19 to TRBJ2-5; 13 bases map to TRBD2. Germline CDR1 is LNHDA and CDR2 is SQIVND (reference sequence). The CDR3 totals 16 residues. V shed 5 bases and J 4 bases; nucleotides not matched to a gene: 7. The DNA for the CDR3 is TGTGCCAGTAGTCCAGGGGGACTAGCGGGGCCAGAGACCCAGTACTTC. Its translation is CASSPGGLAGPETQYF.